This TCR beta chain is drawn from a study of T cell responses to AZD1222 COVID-19 vaccine. General study results and limits: Just six or seven AZD1222 recipients tested seropositive at baseline.

CDR1 is MDHEN, CDR2 SYDVKM, per germline. The CDR3 consists of 13 residues. V lost 5 bases and J lost 4, with 11 bases in between. Libraries were prepared by immunoSEQ multiplex PCR; TCRdb keeps only in-frame clonotypes and omits some of them. The table records tens of thousands of clones, about nine tenths of them present only once. Points on this clone: Its specificity is not known.

The sequence came from an adult in good health. The chain links TRBV28 to TRBJ1-2; D might be TRBD1 (6 bases). The sample here was peripheral blood, taken on day 0 of MenACWY control vaccination. CDR3 DNA: TGTGCCAGCAGTCACGACAGGCTCTATGGCTACACCTTC. Its protein is CASSHDRLYGYTF.